Below, 15 T cell receptor beta chains from the same sample are listed, as sequenced in a study of blood T cell repertoires in COVID-19. Repertoires were generated with immunoSEQ multiplex PCR, while TCRdb's copy carries only in-frame clones and drops some. Seen here are hundreds of thousands of clones, 85% observed once, and the top ten hold roughly 3.7%. The specimen sequenced was peripheral blood. These receptors were taken from a woman aged 18-29 years with acute or convalescent COVID-19.

The chain links TRBV5-4 to TRBJ1-6; TRBD1 agrees at 7 bases. The V gene's germline CDR1 is SGHNT and CDR2 YYREEE (reference sequence). This CDR3 comprises 16 residues. J lost 2 bases, V lost 1 base, and 3 bases had no gene match. As DNA, the CDR3 is TGTGCCAGCAGCTTGTATACAGGGGCCTATAATTCACCCCTCCACTTT. Translated: CASSLYTGAYNSPLHF.

The V gene is TRBV19, the J gene TRBJ1-3; D is unclear. Per germline, CDR1 LNHDA and CDR2 SQIVND (reference sequence). Trimming left V 2 bases short and J 0 bases short, with 5 bases between. This CDR3 is built from 14 residues. CDR3 DNA: TGTGCCAGTAGTATACAGTCCTCTGGAAACACCATATATTTT. Its translation: CASSIQSSGNTIYF.

J is TRBJ1-1 and V is TRBV19; TRBD1 matches at 7 bases. CDR3 length: 15 residues. Germline V gene data show CDR1 as LNHDA and CDR2 as SQIVND (reference sequence). The trim removed 5 bases at V and 0 bases at J, leaving 6 bases unmatched. CDR3 DNA: TGTGCCAGTAGTTGGTCAGGGGGGATGAACACTGAAGCTTTCTTT. Translated, it gives CASSWSGGMNTEAFF.

This chain links TRBV19 with TRBJ1-2; 7 positions agree with TRBD1. The length of the CDR3 is 15 residues. The V segment lost 5 bases and the J segment 4 bases; nucleotides outside the gene matches: 10. Per the germline V gene, CDR1 is LNHDA and CDR2 is SQIVND (reference sequence). CDR3: CASSPSTGTLYGYTF. CDR3 DNA: TGTGCCAGTAGTCCCTCGACAGGGACCCTCTATGGCTACACCTTC.

The chain carries TRBV10-1 and TRBJ2-7; the match to TRBD2 covers 8 bases. The CDR3 length is 13 residues. Looked up from germline, CDR1 is WNHNN and CDR2 is SYGVQD (reference sequence). V lost 6 bases to trimming and J lost 5 bases; unmatched junction nucleotides: 6. The CDR3 nucleotides are TGCGCCAGCAGGCAGCGGGAGTCGGACGAGCAGTACTTC. Amino acid sequence: CASRQRESDEQYF.

V usage is TRBV5-8 and J usage is TRBJ1-5; D gene ambiguous. Germline V CDR1 and CDR2: SGHTS, YDEGEE. The CDR3 extends over 15 amino acids. The V end was cut by 2 bases, the J end by 0 bases, with 9 bases between. CDR3 DNA: TGTGCCAGCAGCTTCGGCACAGTTAGCAATCAGCCCCAGCATTTT. It translates to CASSFGTVSNQPQHF.

The rearrangement links TRBV5-1 to TRBJ1-1, with D possibly being TRBD1 (5 bases). Trimming stripped 4 bases from V and 3 bases from J, with 13 bases between. Germline V CDR1 and CDR2: SGHRS, YFSETQ. CDR3 length equals 14 residues. The CDR3 DNA sequence: TGCGCCAGCAGCGTGGGACTTCGGGACACTGAAGCTTTCTTT. It translates to CASSVGLRDTEAFF.

The rearrangement joins TRBV5-4 to TRBJ1-2; 9 bases fit TRBD1. The CDR3 spans 14 residues. Germline assignment: CDR1 SGHNT and CDR2 YYREEE (reference sequence). With 4 bases clipped from V and 7 bases from J, the junction kept 8 bases outside the gene matches. This chain's CDR3 is CASSPDRGAFGYTF. For the CDR3, the DNA is TGTGCCAGCAGCCCGGACAGGGGTGCCTTTGGCTACACCTTC.

The chain joins TRBV2 to TRBJ1-1; D is undetermined. V lost 0 bases to trimming and J lost 1 base, with 9 bases between them. Germline V gives CDR1 SNHLY, CDR2 FYNNEI. This CDR3 spans 15 amino acids. The CDR3 is CASSEAWGGNTEAFF. Here the CDR3 DNA reads TGTGCCAGCAGTGAAGCATGGGGAGGGAACACTGAAGCTTTCTTT.

The chain joins TRBV28 to TRBJ1-3; TRBD1 matches at 8 bases. The V and J ends lost 5 bases and 4 bases, in that order; junction bases with no gene match: 7. Germline CDR1 MDHEN, CDR2 SYDVKM. CDR3 length: 15 residues. CDR3 nucleotides: TGTGCCAGCAGTCCCCCGCAGGGGGCCGGAAACACCATATATTTT. As protein: CASSPPQGAGNTIYF.

The chain links TRBV14 to TRBJ1-4; the D is unclear. The CDR3 runs 16 residues. The germline gives CDR1 SGHDN, CDR2 FVKESK. Trimming shortened V by 4 bases and J by 0 bases, and 12 bases separated the two germline ends. CDR3 coding DNA: TGTGCCAGCAGCCCCCTCACCGGGGCAACTAATGAAAAACTGTTTTTT. It translates to CASSPLTGATNEKLFF.

J is TRBJ2-3 and V is TRBV5-6, with 8 bases that match TRBD1. This CDR3 contains 15 residues. V shed 1 base and J 1 base; nucleotides not matched to a gene: 2. The germline V gene has CDR1 SGHDT and CDR2 YYEEEE. The CDR3 loop is CASSLLQGGTDTQYF. DNA of the CDR3: TGTGCCAGCAGCTTGCTACAGGGGGGCACAGATACGCAGTATTTT.

This rearrangement joins TRBV3-1 (or the pseudogene TRBV3-2) to TRBJ1-1; D not certain. Germline lookup yields CDR1 LGHDT and CDR2 YNNKEL (reference sequence). Trimming pared 3 bases from V and 5 bases from J, leaving 13 bases between. This CDR3 region has 14 residues. CDR3 bases: TGTGCCAGCAGCCAGATTGAAGGGAGGACTGAAGCTTTCTTT. Protein: CASSQIEGRTEAFF.

V usage is TRBV5-1 and J usage is TRBJ1-2, with D uncertain. The germline V and J ends were trimmed by 0 bases and 3 bases, with 6 bases remaining between them. From germline, CDR1 is SGHRS and CDR2 YFSETQ. This CDR3 comprises 13 residues. This CDR3 is CASSLVADYGYTF. For the CDR3, the DNA is TGCGCCAGCAGCTTGGTGGCGGACTATGGCTACACCTTC.

This clone was detected only a few times. This sequence joins TRBV6-6 and TRBJ2-3; D might be TRBD2 (6 bases). Germline loops: CDR1 MNHNY, CDR2 SVGAGI (reference sequence). Trimming took 11 bases from V and 1 from J, leaving 16 bases between them. This CDR3 has 14 amino acids. The CDR3 DNA reads as TGTGCCGTCTTCGGGAGCGGACGCACAGATACGCAGTATTTT. Amino acid sequence: CAVFGSGRTDTQYF.